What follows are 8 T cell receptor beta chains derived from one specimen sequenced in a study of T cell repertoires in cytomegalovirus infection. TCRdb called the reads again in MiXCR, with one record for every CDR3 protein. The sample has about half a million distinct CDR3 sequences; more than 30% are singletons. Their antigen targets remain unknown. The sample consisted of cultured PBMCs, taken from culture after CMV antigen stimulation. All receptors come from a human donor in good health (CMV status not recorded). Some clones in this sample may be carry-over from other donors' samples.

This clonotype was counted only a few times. This chain's CDR3 is CASSFRTMNTEAFF. The CDR3 region has the DNA TGTGCCAGCAGTTTCCGGACGATGAACACTGAAGCTTTCTTT. The V call is TRBV28, the J call TRBJ1-1; D not certain. The germline CDR1 and CDR2 sequences are MDHEN and SYDVKM. CDR3 length: 14 residues. V was cut by 3 bases and J by 0 bases, with 8 bases left in between.

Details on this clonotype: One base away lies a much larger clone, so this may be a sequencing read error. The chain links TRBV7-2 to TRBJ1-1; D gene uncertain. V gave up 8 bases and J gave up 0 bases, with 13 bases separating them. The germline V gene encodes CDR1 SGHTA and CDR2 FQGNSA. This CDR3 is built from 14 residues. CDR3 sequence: CASRPNGLNTEAFF. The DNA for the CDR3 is TGTGCCAGCCGCCCCAACGGATTGAACACTGAAGCTTTCTTT. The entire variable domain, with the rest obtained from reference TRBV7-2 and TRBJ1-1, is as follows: GAGVSQSPSNKVTEKGKDVELRCDPISGHTALYWYRQSLGQGLEFLIYFQGNSAPDKSGLPSDRFSAERTGGSVSTLTIQRTQQEDSAVYLCASRPNGLNTEAFFGQGTRLTVV.

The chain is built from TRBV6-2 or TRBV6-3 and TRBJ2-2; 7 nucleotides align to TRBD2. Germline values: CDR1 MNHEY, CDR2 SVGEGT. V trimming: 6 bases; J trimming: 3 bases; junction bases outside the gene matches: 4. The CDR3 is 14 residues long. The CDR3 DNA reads TGTGCCAGCAGCCCTACTAGCGACACCGGGGAGCTGTTTTTT. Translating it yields CASSPTSDTGELFF.

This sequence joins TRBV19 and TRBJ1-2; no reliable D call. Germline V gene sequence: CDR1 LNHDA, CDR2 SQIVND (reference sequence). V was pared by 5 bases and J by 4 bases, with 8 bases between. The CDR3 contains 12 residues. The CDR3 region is CASSPETYGYTF. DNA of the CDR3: TGTGCCAGTAGTCCTGAGACCTATGGCTACACCTTC.

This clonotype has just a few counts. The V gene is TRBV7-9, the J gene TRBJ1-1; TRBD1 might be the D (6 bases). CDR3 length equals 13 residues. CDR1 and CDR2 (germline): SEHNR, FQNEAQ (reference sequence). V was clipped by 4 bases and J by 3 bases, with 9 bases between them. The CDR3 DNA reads TGTGCCAGCAGCTGGAAGGGGGACACTGAAGCTTTCTTT. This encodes CASSWKGDTEAFF.

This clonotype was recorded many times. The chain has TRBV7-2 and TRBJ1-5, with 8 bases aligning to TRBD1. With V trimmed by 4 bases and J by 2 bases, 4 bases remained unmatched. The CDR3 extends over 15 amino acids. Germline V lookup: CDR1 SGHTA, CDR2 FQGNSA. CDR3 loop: CASSSGGAGNQPQHF. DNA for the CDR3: TGTGCCAGCAGCTCAGGGGGCGCGGGCAATCAGCCCCAGCATTTT.

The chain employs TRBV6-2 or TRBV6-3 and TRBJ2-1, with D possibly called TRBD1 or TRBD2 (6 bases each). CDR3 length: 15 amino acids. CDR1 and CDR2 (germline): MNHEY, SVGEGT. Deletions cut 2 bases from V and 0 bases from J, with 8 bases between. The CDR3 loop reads CASSYGGRSYNEQFF. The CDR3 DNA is TGTGCCAGCAGTTACGGGGGGCGCTCCTACAATGAGCAGTTCTTC.

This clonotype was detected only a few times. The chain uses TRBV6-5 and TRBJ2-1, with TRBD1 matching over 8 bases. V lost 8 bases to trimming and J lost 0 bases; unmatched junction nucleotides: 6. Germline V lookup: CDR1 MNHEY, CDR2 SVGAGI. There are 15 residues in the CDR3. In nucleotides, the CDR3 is TGTGCCAGCGGAAAAACAGGGGGCTCCTACAATGAGCAGTTCTTC. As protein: CASGKTGGSYNEQFF.